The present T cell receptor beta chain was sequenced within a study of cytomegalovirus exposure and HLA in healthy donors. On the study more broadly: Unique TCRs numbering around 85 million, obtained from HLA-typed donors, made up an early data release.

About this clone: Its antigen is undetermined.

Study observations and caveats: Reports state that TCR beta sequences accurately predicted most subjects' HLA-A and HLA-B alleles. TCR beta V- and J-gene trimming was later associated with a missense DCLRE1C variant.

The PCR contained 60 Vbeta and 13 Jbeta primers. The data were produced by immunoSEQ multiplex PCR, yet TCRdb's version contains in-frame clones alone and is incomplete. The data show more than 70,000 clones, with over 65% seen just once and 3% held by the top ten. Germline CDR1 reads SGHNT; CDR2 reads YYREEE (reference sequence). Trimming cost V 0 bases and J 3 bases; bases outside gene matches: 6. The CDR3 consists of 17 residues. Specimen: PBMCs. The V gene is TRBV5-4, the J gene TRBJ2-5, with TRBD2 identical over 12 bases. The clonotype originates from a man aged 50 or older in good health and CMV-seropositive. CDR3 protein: CASSLGLAGVWEETQYF. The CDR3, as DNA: TGTGCCAGCAGCTTGGGACTAGCGGGAGTCTGGGAAGAGACCCAGTACTTC.